Shown below are 5 T cell receptor beta chains from a single sample sequenced in a study of cytomegalovirus exposure and HLA in healthy donors. Both 60 Vbeta primers and 13 Jbeta primers went into the PCR. Sequencing used immunoSEQ multiplex PCR; TCRdb keeps in-frame clones, though not all of them. The sample shows 95,000 to 150,000 clones, over 75% of them seen only once. Material: PBMCs. Every receptor here comes from a man aged 25-45 years in good health and CMV-seronegative.

The chain uses TRBV2 and TRBJ1-1; D gene uncertain. The CDR3 is 13 residues long. Looked up from germline, CDR1 is SNHLY and CDR2 is FYNNEI. V was cut by 4 bases and J by 0 bases, with 6 bases left in between. The CDR3 protein is CASSVSVNTEAFF. The CDR3 coding sequence is TGTGCCAGCAGTGTGTCAGTGAACACTGAAGCTTTCTTT.

The CDR3 reads CASSSVAGASTDTQYF. The CDR3 bases are TGTGCCAGCAGCTCCGTAGCGGGGGCTAGCACAGATACGCAGTATTTT. J is TRBJ2-3 and V is TRBV6-6, with TRBD2 matching 9 bases. The trim removed 6 bases at V and 0 bases at J, leaving 7 bases unmatched. Germline CDR1 and CDR2: MNHNY and SVGAGI (reference sequence). The CDR3 totals 16 residues.

This clone occurred once. This chain uses TRBV10-1 with TRBJ2-7, with a possible D match to TRBD2 (6 bases). The CDR3 totals 13 residues. V gave up 0 bases and J gave up 6 bases, with 9 bases separating them. CDR1 is WNHNN, CDR2 SYGVQD, per germline (reference sequence). CDR3 amino acids: CASSESGEAEQYF. CDR3 DNA sequence: TGCGCCAGCAGTGAGTCAGGGGAGGCCGAGCAGTACTTC.

This clone was seen a handful of times. This chain uses TRBV6-6 with TRBJ1-6; D uncertain. Trimming pared 6 bases from V and 5 bases from J, leaving 11 bases between. Germline V CDR1 and CDR2: MNHNY, SVGAGI (reference sequence). The CDR3 is 14 residues long. This CDR3 reads CASSSPGNNSPLHF. CDR3 nucleotides: TGTGCCAGCAGCAGCCCCGGGAATAATTCACCCCTCCACTTT.

DNA for the CDR3: TGTGCAAGTCGCTTAGCGGGACAGGGGGTGCCAGAACACACCGGGGAGCTGTTTTTT. Translating gives CASRLAGQGVPEHTGELFF. The V gene is TRBV12-2, the J gene TRBJ2-2; the table assigns TRBD1, which was not confirmed against the DNA. TRBV12-2 is reported as a pseudogene. The CDR3 totals 19 residues.